These 7 T cell receptor beta chains came from one sample sequenced in a study of beta chain features in type 1 diabetes. Isolated RNA was reverse transcribed in full, so expressed TCRB transcripts were sequenced. Clones were sequenced by immunoSEQ multiplex PCR, and TCRdb holds only the in-frame ones, with some missing. The table lists 500,000 to 700,000 clones, 15% to 18% of them singletons. The sequenced sample consisted of naive CD4+ T cells from blood. Receptors were obtained from a man between 18 and 29 years old in good health.

This clone turned up a few times. The V and J genes are TRBV18 and TRBJ2-1, with D possibly TRBD1 on 5 matching bases. Germline V gene lookup returns CDR1 KGHSH and CDR2 LQKENI. CDR3 length: 15 amino acids. V shed 5 bases and J shed 9 bases, with 20 bases lying between them. The CDR3, as DNA: TGTGCCAGCTCAGGTCAGGGCCCCCCAACGGGTGAGCAGTTCTTC. Its protein is CASSGQGPPTGEQFF.

The CDR3 DNA reads as TGTGCCTGGAGTGTAGGAGGGGGCGCGGATAAAGCTTTCTTT. Its protein product is CAWSVGGGADKAFF. The chain carries TRBV30 and TRBJ1-1, with 7 nucleotides matching TRBD1. Germline V gene data show CDR1 as GTSNPN and CDR2 as SVGIG (reference sequence). The CDR3 is made up of 14 amino acids. Losses at the gene ends were 0 bases for V and 9 bases for J; bases not matched to a gene: 10.

This clone was counted between two and nine times. V is TRBV5-1 and J is TRBJ2-7; either TRBD1 or TRBD2 may supply D (6 bases each). Trimming cost V 3 bases and J 0 bases, with 16 bases left between them. CDR1 and CDR2 from the germline V gene are SGHRS and YFSETQ. The CDR3 length is 16 residues. The CDR3 DNA is TGCGCCAGCAGCTGGGTGACCGGGGGCGCCTCCTACGAGCAGTACTTC. This encodes CASSWVTGGASYEQYF.

The genes are TRBV5-8 and TRBJ2-1; D uncertain. Germline V lookup: CDR1 SGHTS, CDR2 YDEGEE. The CDR3 has 15 amino acids. The V end lost 2 bases, the J end lost 4 bases, and 13 bases lay between the germline ends. CDR3 sequence (DNA): TGTGCCAGCAGCTTCAGGCGCGTCTCTTACAATGAGCAGTTCTTC. The encoded protein is CASSFRRVSYNEQFF. Full variable domain (remainder filled in from reference TRBV5-8 and TRBJ2-1): EAGVTQSPTHLIKTRGQQATLRCSPISGHTSVYWYQQALGLGLQFLLWYDEGEERNRGNFPPRFSGRQFPNYSSELNVNALELEDSALYLCASSFRRVSYNEQFFGPGTRLTVL.

The sample holds a few counts of this clone. A much bigger clone sits one base away, suggesting this may be a read error. The rearrangement uses TRBV13 and TRBJ2-7; D not resolved. Germline V gives CDR1 PRHDT, CDR2 FYEKMQ (reference sequence). CDR3 length: 11 amino acids. V gave up 3 bases and J gave up 1 base, with 1 base separating them. The CDR3 sequence is CASSLSYEQYF. Written as DNA, the CDR3 is TGTGCCAGCAGCTTGTCCTACGAGCAGTACTTC.

This chain joins TRBV18 and TRBJ1-5, with D possibly being TRBD1 (5 bases). There are 15 residues in the CDR3. The germline CDR1 and CDR2 sequences are KGHSH and LQKENI. The V gene lost 0 bases and the J gene lost 7 bases, with 13 bases spanning the gap. CDR3 amino acids: CASSPPGQGRQPQHF. The CDR3 DNA is TGTGCCAGCTCACCACCGGGGCAGGGCAGACAGCCCCAGCATTTT.

This clone has more than one count but fewer than ten. Other DNA sequences in the same sample also yield this CDR3. Written as DNA, the CDR3 is TGTGCCAGCAGCAGGCAGGGTCAAGAGACCCAGTACTTC. Amino acid sequence: CASSRQGQETQYF. The chain links TRBV9 to TRBJ2-5; tentatively, D is TRBD1 (5 bases). The germline V and J ends were trimmed by 4 bases and 2 bases, with 9 bases remaining between them. The CDR3 length is 13 residues. Germline CDR1 is SGDLS and CDR2 is YYNGEE.